This T cell receptor (beta chain) is from a study of OX40 agonist ivuxolimab in advanced cancers. Study in general: Dose-escalation cases comprised hepatocellular carcinoma, melanoma, renal cell or head and neck cancer.

Notes on this clone: What it binds is not known.

General study results and limits: The work left the antigen specificity of expanded peripheral T cells undetermined.

Measured with immunoSEQ multiplex PCR; TCRdb has only the in-frame clones, and not every one. The sample shows some 75,000 clones, 85% of them seen only once. This CDR3 contains 16 residues. CDR1 SGHKS and CDR2 YYEKEE come from the germline V gene (reference sequence). The ends were cut back, 4 bases at V and 0 bases at J, with 16 bases in the middle. The TCR sequence derives from an adult with an advanced solid tumor such as melanoma, head and neck, liver or kidney cancer. The chain links TRBV5-5 to TRBJ1-2; no definite D call. The sequencing used CD4+ or CD8+ T cells sorted from blood, collected in a trial of the OX40 agonist ivuxolimab. The CDR3 DNA sequence: TGTGCCAGCAGCCCCGGCGGCCGCCTAACTAACTATGGCTACACCTTC. Protein product: CASSPGGRLTNYGYTF.